This paragraph reports one T cell receptor (beta chain). Its antigen is currently unknown. The sample originates from a study of early T cells in non-severe SARS-CoV-2 infection. Whole-study context: Unsorted whole blood bulk RNA was sequenced, with unpaired chains.

Researchers tagged individual cDNA molecules with unique molecular identifiers. MiXCR, run by TCRdb on the 5' RACE reads, gives a single entry per CDR3 protein. Counted here are around 60,000 distinct CDR3 sequences, around 21% occurring once; the ten biggest clones make up 15% to 20%. Notes on the study in general: Using VDJdb, the matching emphasized anti-spike CD8 responses while missing private and CD4 specificities.

The sequencing here drew on whole blood, taken at baseline. This clonotype originated in an adult who was a healthcare worker with PCR-confirmed SARS-CoV-2 infection or an uninfected control (not recorded which).

The CDR3 here is CASSYSPYNEQFF. CDR3 in DNA: TGTGCCAGCAGTTACTCGCCGTACAATGAGCAGTTCTTC. The chain has TRBV6-5 and TRBJ2-1; D unclear. The germline V and J ends were trimmed by 0 bases and 4 bases, with 4 bases remaining between them. Germline values: CDR1 MNHEY, CDR2 SVGAGI. There are 13 residues in the CDR3.